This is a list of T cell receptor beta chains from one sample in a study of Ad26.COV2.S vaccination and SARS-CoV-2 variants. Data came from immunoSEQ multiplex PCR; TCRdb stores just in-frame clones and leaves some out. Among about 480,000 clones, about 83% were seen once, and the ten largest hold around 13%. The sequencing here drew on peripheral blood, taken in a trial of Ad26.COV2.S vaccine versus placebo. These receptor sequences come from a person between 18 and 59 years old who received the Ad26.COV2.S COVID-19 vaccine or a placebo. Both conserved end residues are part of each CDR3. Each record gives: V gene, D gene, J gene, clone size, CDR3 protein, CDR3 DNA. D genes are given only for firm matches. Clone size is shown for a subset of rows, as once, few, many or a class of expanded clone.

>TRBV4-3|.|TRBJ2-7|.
CASSQGQATYEQYF
TGCGCCAGCAGCCAAGGACAGGCCACCTACGAGCAGTACTTC
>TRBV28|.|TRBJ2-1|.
CASSPLNEQFF
TGTGCCAGCAGTCCCCTCAATGAGCAGTTCTTC
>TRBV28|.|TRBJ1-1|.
CASSPPFNTEAFF
TGTGCCAGCAGTCCCCCCTTTAACACTGAAGCTTTCTTT
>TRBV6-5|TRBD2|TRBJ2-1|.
CASSSETGTSDNEQFF
TGTGCCAGCAGTTCGGAAACCGGGACTAGTGATAATGAGCAGTTCTTC
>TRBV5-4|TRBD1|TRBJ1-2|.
CASRYGTGGNYGYTF
TGTGCCAGCAGGTACGGGACAGGGGGCAACTATGGCTACACCTTC
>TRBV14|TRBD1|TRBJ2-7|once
CASSHGTGSSYEQYF
TGTGCCAGCAGCCACGGGACAGGGTCTTCCTACGAGCAGTACTTC
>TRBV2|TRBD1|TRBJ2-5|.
CASRPGTANPGETQYF
TGTGCCAGCAGACCCGGGACAGCTAACCCCGGAGAGACCCAGTACTTC
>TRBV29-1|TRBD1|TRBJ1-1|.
CSVEDPLRQGSTEAFF
TGCAGCGTTGAAGACCCCTTACGACAGGGGAGCACTGAAGCTTTCTTT
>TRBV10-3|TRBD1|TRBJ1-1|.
CAISPGTGTNTEAFF
TGTGCCATCAGTCCCGGGACAGGGACGAACACTGAAGCTTTCTTT
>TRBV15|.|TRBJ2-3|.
CATSREPRINTNTDTQYF
TGTGCCACCAGCAGAGAGCCCAGGATCAACACGAACACAGATACGCAGTATTTT
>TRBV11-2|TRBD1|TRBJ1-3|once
CASSLLTQGSSGNTIYF
TGTGCCAGCAGCTTACTCACACAGGGGTCCTCTGGAAACACCATATATTTT
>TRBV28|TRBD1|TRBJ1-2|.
CASSMDRGHYGYTF
TGTGCCAGCAGTATGGACAGGGGGCACTATGGCTACACCTTC